Here is one T cell receptor beta chain with its context. Its antigen remains unidentified. CDR3 size: 15 residues. CDR1 and CDR2 (germline): LNHDA, SQIVND (reference sequence). V lost 3 bases and J 6 bases, leaving 14 bases between the germline ends. These data are taken from a study of OX40 agonist ivuxolimab in advanced cancers. Overall study context: The mean age was roughly 60 years, ranging from 23 to 79, with approximately 83% of participants male. One patient with hepatocellular carcinoma and two with cutaneous melanoma, three in all, had partial responses. Study-level results: Blood T cells, both CD4+ and CD8+, expanded clonally by week 6 at 0.1 to 3.0 mg/kg.

TCRdb's table, derived via immunoSEQ multiplex PCR, lists solely in-frame clones and lacks some. The data hold tens of thousands of clones, with around nine tenths observed a single time. The material was CD4+ or CD8+ T cells sorted from blood, obtained in a trial of the OX40 agonist ivuxolimab. The V gene is TRBV19, the J gene TRBJ2-2, with D perhaps TRBD2 (5 bases). The TCR comes from an adult with an advanced solid tumor such as melanoma, head and neck, liver or kidney cancer. The CDR3 spells CASSIRTGTSGELFF. CDR3 nucleotides: TGTGCCAGTAGTATTCGTACGGGAACCTCCGGGGAGCTGTTTTTT. The full variable domain, rest sourced from reference TRBV19 and TRBJ2-2, is DGGITQSPKYLFRKEGQNVTLSCEQNLNHDAMYWYRQDPGQGLRLIYYSQIVNDFQKGDIAEGYSVSREKKESFPLTVTSAQKNPTAFYLCASSIRTGTSGELFFGEGSRLTVL.